This is a list of T cell receptor beta chains from one sample in a study of blood T cell repertoires in COVID-19. Clones were sequenced by immunoSEQ multiplex PCR, and TCRdb holds only the in-frame ones, with some missing. The sample holds roughly 340,000 clones, 88% seen once. Sample: peripheral blood. Source of these receptors: a woman aged 65 to 85 with COVID-19, enrolled during active disease. Each CDR3 is given without its conserved first and last residue. Clone size is stated in some rows and not others, as once, few, many or a class when expanded.

CDR3 length	clone size	V gene	J gene	CDR3 protein
13	-	TRBV7-9	TRBJ1-5	ASSLGNRGNQPQH
11	-	TRBV9	TRBJ1-2	ASSPNGESGYT
12	-	TRBV2	TRBJ1-2	ASSPGQVNYGYT
12	-	TRBV18	TRBJ2-3	ASRLAGDTDTQY
15	-	TRBV7-9	TRBJ1-3	ASSSSSSPLSGNTIY
12	-	TRBV2	TRBJ1-2	ASRGQGSNYGYT
10	-	TRBV7-2	TRBJ1-6	ASSWTNSPLH
12	-	TRBV6-6	TRBJ1-4	ASSYREFGEKLF
15	-	TRBV5-1	TRBJ1-1	ASSLAVTTGVWTEAF
14	-	TRBV7-6	TRBJ2-5	ASSLATSGIQETQY
13	-	TRBV18	TRBJ1-2	ASSSRSGTDLGYT
11	-	TRBV12-3/TRBV12-4	TRBJ2-7	ASSFSTGAEQY
11	-	TRBV6-2/TRBV6-3	TRBJ1-1	ASSYSTGTEAF
12	-	TRBV4-1	TRBJ2-5	ASSRTGTKETQY
11	-	TRBV10-1	TRBJ1-1	ASRQGQNTEAF
13	-	TRBV7-9	TRBJ1-4	ASSQWDRDGEKLF
11	-	TRBV24-1	TRBJ1-1	ATSSGRATEAF
13	-	TRBV27	TRBJ1-6	ASSFNSWDNSPLH
14	-	TRBV4-2	TRBJ1-4	ASSQDSPGVWEKLF
13	-	TRBV5-6	TRBJ2-7	ASSFVPGVSYEQY
14	-	TRBV7-2	TRBJ1-1	ASSSYGSGRDTEAF
14	once	TRBV4-1	TRBJ1-4	ASSQQTGKSNEKLF
12	-	TRBV27	TRBJ2-7	ASNPTGLGYEQY
10	few	TRBV6-7	TRBJ1-1	ASRPRVYEAF
9	-	TRBV6-2/TRBV6-3	TRBJ2-1	ASSNSPEQF
11	-	TRBV6-5	TRBJ1-4	ASMYRGSEKLF
12	-	TRBV10-1	TRBJ1-6	ASSEDSANSPLH
14	-	TRBV3-1/TRBV3-2	TRBJ2-7	ASSLPRTSGGLEQY
13	-	TRBV2	TRBJ1-5	ASIPQGISSQPQH
13	-	TRBV27	TRBJ1-6	ASRGGQTYNSPLH
11	-	TRBV7-2	TRBJ2-7	ASSLALSYEQY
14	-	TRBV5-1	TRBJ1-1	ASSPGPLTGNTEAF
14	-	TRBV9	TRBJ2-1	ASSAARRGAYNEQF
11	-	TRBV27	TRBJ1-2	ASSSISGAGYT
14	few	TRBV9	TRBJ1-1	ASTPDSLIMNTEAF
13	-	TRBV10-3	TRBJ1-5	AISEGTGGSQPQH
12	-	TRBV11-2	TRBJ1-2	ASSLSGQGDGYT
15	-	TRBV7-2	TRBJ2-7	ASSLVSASGGAYEQY
13	-	TRBV30	TRBJ1-3	AWSAGQSSGNTIY
9	-	TRBV5-6	TRBJ2-1	ASSWSGEQF
14	few	TRBV7-9	TRBJ1-2	ASSLDRREPFYGYT
10	-	TRBV10-3	TRBJ2-7	AIRGDSYEQY